The T cell receptor (beta chain) described here comes from a study of blood T cells in healthy people across ages. This clonotype has a single count. A second about 7 to 11 cycle PCR used barcoded and J-beta primers. TCRdb independently ran MiXCR on the 5' RACE reads; one entry per CDR3 protein. Among 1.5 million to 2 million distinct CDR3 sequences listed, 49% were seen once. Trimming removed 5 bases from V and 5 bases from J, with 5 bases in between. There are 11 residues in the CDR3. Germline CDR1 is MNHNY and CDR2 is SVGAGI (reference sequence). Material for sequencing was blood. The rearrangement uses TRBV6-6 and TRBJ2-3; the D is unclear. The receptor was derived from a middle-aged woman in good health. CDR3 bases: TGTGCCAGCAGTACCGTAGATACGCAGTATTTT. Translating gives CASSTVDTQYF.